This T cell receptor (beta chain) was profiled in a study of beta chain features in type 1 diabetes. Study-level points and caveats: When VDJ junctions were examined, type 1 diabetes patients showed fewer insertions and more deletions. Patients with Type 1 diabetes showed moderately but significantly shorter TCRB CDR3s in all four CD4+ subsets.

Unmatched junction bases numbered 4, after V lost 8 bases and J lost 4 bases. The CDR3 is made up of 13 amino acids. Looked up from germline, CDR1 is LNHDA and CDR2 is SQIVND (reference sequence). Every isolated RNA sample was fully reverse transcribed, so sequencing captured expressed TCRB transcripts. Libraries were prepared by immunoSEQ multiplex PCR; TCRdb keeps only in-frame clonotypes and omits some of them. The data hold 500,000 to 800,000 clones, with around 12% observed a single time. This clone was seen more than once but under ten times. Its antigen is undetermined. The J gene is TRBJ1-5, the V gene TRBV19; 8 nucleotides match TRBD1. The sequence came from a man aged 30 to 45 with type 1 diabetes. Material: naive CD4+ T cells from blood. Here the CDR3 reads CASGDRSNQPQHF. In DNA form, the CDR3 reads TGTGCCAGTGGGGACAGGAGTAATCAGCCCCAGCATTTT.